This T cell receptor (beta chain) was recovered during a study of blood T cell repertoires in COVID-19. Study details: From the United States, Italy and Spain came samples of acute and convalescent COVID-19. T cells, B-cell-depleted T cells, or PBMCs provided the cDNA or gDNA that served as material.

Germline loops: CDR1 MDHEN, CDR2 SYDVKM. This CDR3 has 14 residues. V lost 5 bases to trimming and J lost 9 bases, with 17 bases between them. In the authors' methods: Amplified reference gene primers provided the basis for estimating nucleated cell counts. The method was immunoSEQ multiplex PCR; TCRdb's version includes in-frame clones alone and lacks a portion of them. V, J and clone size derive from that table, while D and trimming were established from the DNA sequence. Counted here are roughly 300,000 clones, roughly 83% occurring once; the ten biggest clones make up around 1.6%. The sequence was obtained from a woman between 45 and 60 years old with acute or convalescent COVID-19. J is TRBJ1-5 and V is TRBV28; D uncertain. Sequences were obtained from peripheral blood. The CDR3: CASSRTRVRSPQHF. The CDR3 DNA reads as TGTGCCAGCAGTCGTACCCGGGTAAGGTCGCCCCAGCATTTT.